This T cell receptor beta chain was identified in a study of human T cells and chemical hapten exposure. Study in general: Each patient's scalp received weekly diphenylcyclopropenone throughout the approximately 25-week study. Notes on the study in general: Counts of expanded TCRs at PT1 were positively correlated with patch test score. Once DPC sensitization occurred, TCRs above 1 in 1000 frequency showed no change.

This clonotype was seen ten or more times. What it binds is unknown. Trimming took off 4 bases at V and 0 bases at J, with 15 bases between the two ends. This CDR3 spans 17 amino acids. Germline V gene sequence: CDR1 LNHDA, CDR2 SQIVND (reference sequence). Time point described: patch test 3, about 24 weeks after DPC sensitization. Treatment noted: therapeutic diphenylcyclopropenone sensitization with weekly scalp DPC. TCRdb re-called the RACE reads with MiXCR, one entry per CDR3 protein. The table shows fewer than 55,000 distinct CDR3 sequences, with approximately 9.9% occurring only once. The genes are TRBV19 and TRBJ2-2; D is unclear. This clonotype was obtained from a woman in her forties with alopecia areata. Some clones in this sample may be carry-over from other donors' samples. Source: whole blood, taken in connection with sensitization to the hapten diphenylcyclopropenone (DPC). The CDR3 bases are TGTGCCAGTAGTAAAATCAGCTGGCAATCGAACACCGGGGAGCTGTTTTTT. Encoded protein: CASSKISWQSNTGELFF. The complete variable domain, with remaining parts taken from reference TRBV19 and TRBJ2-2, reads DGGITQSPKYLFRKEGQNVTLSCEQNLNHDAMYWYRQDPGQGLRLIYYSQIVNDFQKGDIAEGYSVSREKKESFPLTVTSAQKNPTAFYLCASSKISWQSNTGELFFGEGSRLTVL.